A single sample is the source of the 9 T cell receptor beta chains below, sequenced in a study of T cell responses to AZD1222 COVID-19 vaccine. The protocol was immunoSEQ multiplex PCR, while the TCRdb copy is restricted to in-frame clones and leaves out a portion. The table includes some 140,000 clones, 90% to 95% detected once. This specimen was peripheral blood, taken on day 0 of AZD1222 vaccination. The receptors shown here come from an adult in good health.

The rearrangement joins TRBV10-3 to TRBJ2-2; TRBD1 matches at 9 bases. V shed 6 bases and J 1 base; nucleotides not matched to a gene: 12. Germline-derived CDR1 and CDR2 are ENHRY and SYGVKD. The CDR3 contains 18 residues. CDR3 residues: CAISAGTGSSGNTGELFF. DNA for the CDR3: TGTGCCATCAGCGCGGGGACAGGGAGTAGTGGGAACACCGGGGAGCTGTTTTTT.

V and J are TRBV6-1 and TRBJ2-7; no reliable D call. Trimming stripped 2 bases from V and 1 base from J, with 6 bases between. The CDR3 covers 13 residues. Germline V gene data show CDR1 as MNHNS and CDR2 as SASEGT. The CDR3 loop reads CASSEMVSYEQYF. CDR3 nucleotides: TGTGCCAGCAGTGAAATGGTATCCTACGAGCAGTACTTC.

This chain joins TRBV6-2 or TRBV6-3 and TRBJ2-5; no definite D call. Germline V gives CDR1 MNHEY, CDR2 SVGEGT. Trimming shortened V by 0 bases and J by 3 bases, and 11 bases separated the two germline ends. The CDR3 totals 15 residues. The chain's CDR3 is CASSYSRIREETQYF. The CDR3 bases are TGTGCCAGCAGTTACTCTCGTATCCGGGAAGAGACCCAGTACTTC.

This chain links TRBV28 with TRBJ2-7; D is possibly TRBD1 (5 bases). This CDR3 is built from 12 residues. Between the trimmed V and J ends, which lost 4 bases and 6 bases, there was a span of 10 bases. The germline gives CDR1 MDHEN, CDR2 SYDVKM. CDR3 nucleotides: TGTGCCAGCAGTTCTCAGGGAACCGAGCAGTACTTC. Translation gives CASSSQGTEQYF.

The V and J genes are TRBV30 and TRBJ1-3; a possible D gene is TRBD1 (5 bases). The CDR3 is made up of 14 amino acids. V was trimmed by 0 bases and J by 5 bases, leaving 11 bases between them. Germline CDR1 reads GTSNPN; CDR2 reads SVGIG (reference sequence). The CDR3 here is CAWSVPGIRNTIYF. The CDR3 DNA follows: TGTGCCTGGAGTGTTCCAGGGATACGAAACACCATATATTTT.

The chain has TRBV10-2 and TRBJ1-1; the match to TRBD1 covers 7 bases. CDR1 and CDR2 (germline): WSHSY, SAAADI. The CDR3 has 17 residues. Trimming removed 4 bases from V and 0 bases from J; junction bases left unmatched: 11. CDR3 loop: CASSALRQGGMNTEAFF. DNA of the CDR3: TGCGCCAGCAGTGCCCTGAGACAGGGAGGCATGAACACTGAAGCTTTCTTT.

This chain uses TRBV21-1 with TRBJ1-6. TRBV21-1 is a documented pseudogene. The CDR3 sequence is 17 residues long. The CDR3 DNA reads as TGTGCCAGCAGCAATCCTGTCGTCGGGGGATATGACTCACCCCTCCACTTT. Its translation is CASSNPVVGGYDSPLHF.

The chain recombines TRBV6-2 or TRBV6-3 with TRBJ2-3; 9 positions match TRBD2. Per germline, CDR1 MNHEY and CDR2 SVGEGT. The CDR3 length is 16 residues. V gave up 4 bases and J gave up 6 bases; unmatched junction bases: 11. The DNA for the CDR3 is TGTGCCAGCAGTTCGACCACTAGCGGGTTTGCCGATACGCAGTATTTT. It encodes CASSSTTSGFADTQYF.

The J gene is TRBJ1-1, the V gene TRBV5-1; 10 bases are a match to TRBD1. Germline V CDR1 and CDR2: SGHRS, YFSETQ. V lost 3 bases to trimming and J lost 5 bases; unmatched junction nucleotides: 4. This CDR3 spans 14 amino acids. The CDR3 coding sequence is TGCGCCAGCAGCTCGGGACAGGGGAATACTGAAGCTTTCTTT. Protein sequence: CASSSGQGNTEAFF.